This passage covers 27 T cell receptor beta chains from one sample sequenced in a study of shared clonotypes between healthy human individuals (dated by TCRdb to 2019 to 2021). Library generation was performed with the immunoSEQ multiplex PCR assay. In TCRdb, the immuneACCESS table is reduced to in-frame sequences with V and J assigned. These tables do not hold every clone; where another copy was compared, an unresolved V gene accounts for under half, and the others remain unexplained. The table for this sample lists 2 million to 2.5 million clones; approximately 94% of them were counted only once. The top ten hold over 0.1% of the sample. Sequencing was done on a sample of naive CD4+ T cells sorted from blood. Taken with the paper, the label for cell subset or site translates to: CD45RA+ positively selected. The receptors come from a man aged 18 to 35 in good health.

This clone was recorded a few times. The chain carries TRBV30 and TRBJ1-2, with D perhaps matching TRBD1 (5 bases). Looked up from germline, CDR1 is GTSNPN and CDR2 is SVGIG (reference sequence). The CDR3 has 14 amino acids. This chain's CDR3 is CALPQGDVPSGYTF. The CDR3 nucleotides are TGTGCTTTACCCCAGGGAGATGTGCCTTCGGGCTACACCTTC.

This rearrangement joins TRBV27 to TRBJ1-2; TRBD1 aligns across 11 bases. Germline V CDR1 and CDR2: MNHEY, SMNVEV (reference sequence). This CDR3 is 16 amino acids long. V gave up 5 bases and J gave up 3 bases; unmatched junction bases: 8. This CDR3 is CASSPWTGGDHYGYTF. CDR3 DNA: TGTGCCAGCAGTCCATGGACAGGGGGCGATCACTATGGCTACACCTTC.

Details on this clone: Mismatch with germline at one junction end may stem from a read error. The chain uses TRBV5-1 and TRBJ2-7; D unclear. Germline CDR1 and CDR2: SGHRS and YFSETQ. The CDR3 runs 12 residues. This chain's CDR3 is CASSLVTSADCF. DNA of the CDR3: TGCGCCAGCAGCTTGGTTACTTCGGCAGACTGCTTC.

The chain links TRBV30 to TRBJ2-1; D not resolved. Trimming removed 3 bases at V and 4 bases at J, with 7 bases between. CDR1 is GTSNPN, CDR2 SVGIG, per germline (reference sequence). The CDR3 sequence is 12 residues long. The CDR3 is CAWREKYNEQFF. The CDR3 DNA is TGTGCCTGGAGGGAGAAATACAATGAGCAGTTCTTC.

The gene calls are TRBV11-2 and TRBJ2-7; tentative D call: TRBD2 (6 bases). The CDR3 sequence is 19 residues long. Germline CDR1 reads SGHAT; CDR2 reads FQNNGV. Trimming removed 0 bases from V and 0 bases from J, with 21 bases in between. CDR3 DNA sequence: TGTGCCAGCAGCTTAGATCAGAGGGACTGGTTCCAGAGCTCCTACGAGCAGTACTTC. Its translation is CASSLDQRDWFQSSYEQYF.

V gene TRBV5-5 combines with J gene TRBJ1-1; TRBD1 might be the D (5 bases). V lost 4 bases to trimming and J lost 0 bases, with 16 bases between them. Germline-derived CDR1 and CDR2 are SGHKS and YYEKEE (reference sequence). The CDR3 length is 16 residues. The CDR3: CASSILDSLVNTEAFF. CDR3 DNA sequence: TGTGCCAGCAGCATTTTAGACAGCCTAGTGAACACTGAAGCTTTCTTT.

The chain employs TRBV18 and TRBJ1-1; the D is unclear. The CDR3 loop spans 15 amino acids. Trimming took 0 bases from V and 0 from J, leaving 8 bases between them. CDR1 KGHSH and CDR2 LQKENI come from the germline V gene. The CDR3 protein is CASSPPEAMNTEAFF. The DNA of the CDR3 is TGTGCCAGCTCACCACCGGAGGCCATGAACACTGAAGCTTTCTTT.

The gene calls are TRBV7-6 and TRBJ2-7, with 7 nucleotides matching TRBD2. The CDR3 totals 13 residues. The germline V gene has CDR1 SGHVS and CDR2 FNYEAQ. With 6 bases clipped from V and 5 bases from J, the junction kept 7 bases outside the gene matches. DNA of the CDR3: TGTGCCAGCAGTACCGGGACTATGGACGAGCAGTACTTC. Translated, it gives CASSTGTMDEQYF. The full variable domain, its missing parts supplied by reference TRBV7-6 and TRBJ2-7, is GAGVSQSPRYKVTKRGQDVALRCDPISGHVSLYWYRQALGQGPEFLTYFNYEAQQDKSGLPNDRFSAERPEGSISTLTIQRTEQRDSAMYRCASSTGTMDEQYFGPGTRLTVT.

This clone was counted once. V is TRBV30 and J is TRBJ2-3; TRBD1 aligns across 8 bases. Germline V gives CDR1 GTSNPN, CDR2 SVGIG (reference sequence). This CDR3 is 15 amino acids long. The V and J ends lost 3 bases and 3 bases, in that order; junction bases with no gene match: 8. The CDR3 bases are TGTGCCTGGAGCCCGGACAGGGCGAGAACAGATACGCAGTATTTT. Amino acids: CAWSPDRARTDTQYF.

For the CDR3, the DNA is TGTGCCAGCAGCGCGGTCGGGGGGTACAATGAGCAGTTCTTC. Translated, it gives CASSAVGGYNEQFF. The chain combines TRBV9 with TRBJ2-1; 7 positions agree with TRBD2. From germline, CDR1 is SGDLS and CDR2 YYNGEE. With V trimmed by 3 bases and J by 4 bases, 4 bases remained unmatched. The CDR3 covers 14 residues.

The V gene is TRBV5-1, the J gene TRBJ2-7; weak D call: TRBD2 (6 bases). V lost 0 bases and J 1 base, leaving 8 bases between the germline ends. Germline lookup yields CDR1 SGHRS and CDR2 YFSETQ. The CDR3 totals 14 residues. The CDR3 DNA is TGCGCCAGCAGCTTGGTGGAGGGGTCCTACGAGCAGTACTTC. Translating it yields CASSLVEGSYEQYF.

This rearrangement joins TRBV21-1 to TRBJ1-5; the table's D call TRBD1 went unverified against the DNA. TRBV21-1 is classified as a pseudogene. CDR3 length equals 16 residues. CDR3 protein: CASSTDREYSNQPQHF. CDR3 DNA sequence: TGTGCCAGCAGCACAGACAGGGAATATAGCAATCAGCCCCAGCATTTT.

In the case of this clone: Other DNA sequences in this specimen translate into the identical CDR3. This chain's CDR3 is CASSPPGQGPQPQHF. DNA for the CDR3: TGTGCCAGCTCACCACCGGGACAGGGTCCCCAGCCCCAGCATTTT. The J gene is TRBJ1-5, the V gene TRBV18; 9 nucleotides align to TRBD1. V trimming: 0 bases; J trimming: 7 bases; junction bases outside the gene matches: 4. Germline CDR1 reads KGHSH; CDR2 reads LQKENI. The CDR3 spans 15 residues.

This chain joins TRBV19 and TRBJ1-5, with TRBD1 as a possible D gene (5 bases). Germline assignment: CDR1 LNHDA and CDR2 SQIVND (reference sequence). Trimming removed 5 bases at V and 2 bases at J, with 10 bases between. CDR3 length: 14 amino acids. DNA for the CDR3: TGTGCCAGTAGTGGACCGGGGCGCAATCAGCCCCAGCATTTT. It is translated as CASSGPGRNQPQHF.

This clone has just one count. This chain connects TRBV4-2 to TRBJ2-1, with D unclear. V gave up 1 base and J gave up 5 bases, with 15 bases separating them. Germline V gene data show CDR1 as LGHNA and CDR2 as YNFKEQ. The CDR3 loop spans 16 amino acids. The DNA for the CDR3 is TGTGCCAGCAGCCAAGTATTTGAAGTGGTGAACAATGAGCAGTTCTTC. As protein: CASSQVFEVVNNEQFF.

The rearrangement joins TRBV5-6 to TRBJ1-2; D is unresolved. Germline loops: CDR1 SGHDT, CDR2 YYEEEE. The CDR3 extends over 14 amino acids. V gave up 4 bases and J gave up 8 bases, with 18 bases separating them. Written as DNA, the CDR3 is TGTGCCAGCAGCGGCGTGTGGCTCGGTGGGGGCTACACCTTC. This gives the protein CASSGVWLGGGYTF. Full variable domain (rest looked up from reference TRBV5-6 and TRBJ1-2): DAGVTQSPTHLIKTRGQQVTLRCSPKSGHDTVSWYQQALGQGPQFIFQYYEEEERQRGNFPDRFSGHQFPNYSSELNVNALLLGDSALYLCASSGVWLGGGYTFGSGTRLTVV.

This chain connects TRBV7-2 to TRBJ2-7; 9 bases are shared with TRBD1. This CDR3 has 16 residues. J was trimmed by 6 bases and V by 1 base; bases with no gene match: 10. The V gene's germline CDR1 is SGHTA and CDR2 FQGNSA. The DNA for the CDR3 is TGTGCCAGCAGCTTAGTGGGGGACAGGGCCGCGGGCGAGCAGTACTTC. Translated, it gives CASSLVGDRAAGEQYF.

Turning to this clone: The sample carries other DNA sequences with the same CDR3. This sequence joins TRBV11-2 and TRBJ1-6; D might be TRBD1 (5 bases). V lost 1 base and J 7 bases, leaving 8 bases between the germline ends. The germline V gene encodes CDR1 SGHAT and CDR2 FQNNGV. CDR3 length equals 14 residues. The CDR3 sequence: CASSLGGGNSPLHF. DNA for the CDR3: TGTGCCAGCAGCTTAGGGGGGGGAAATTCACCCCTCCACTTT.

The chain uses TRBV25-1 and TRBJ1-1; no definite D call. The length of the CDR3 is 13 residues. V lost 7 bases and J lost 0, with 9 bases in between. Germline assignment: CDR1 MGHDK and CDR2 SYGVNS. CDR3 sequence reads: CASMKALNTEAFF. CDR3 bases: TGTGCCAGCATGAAGGCGCTGAACACTGAAGCTTTCTTT. The full variable domain, its missing parts supplied by reference TRBV25-1 and TRBJ1-1, is EADIYQTPRYLVIGTGKKITLECSQTMGHDKMYWYQQDPGMELHLIHYSYGVNSTEKGDLSSESTVSRIRTEHFPLTLESARPSHTSQYLCASMKALNTEAFFGQGTRLTVV.

This chain joins TRBV6-5 and TRBJ1-6; TRBD1 agrees at 10 bases. The V and J ends lost 6 bases and 8 bases, in that order; junction bases with no gene match: 4. Germline CDR1 and CDR2: MNHEY and SVGAGI. This CDR3 region has 14 residues. CDR3 amino acids: CASRSGQGYSPLHF. The CDR3 DNA sequence: TGTGCCAGCAGGTCGGGACAGGGGTATTCACCCCTCCACTTT.

The V and J genes are TRBV4-3 and TRBJ2-7; the match to TRBD2 covers 12 bases. From germline, CDR1 is LGHNA and CDR2 YSLEER. This CDR3 has 16 amino acids. Trimming at V came to 1 base and at J to 2 bases, leaving 3 bases not matched to a gene. The CDR3, as DNA: TGCGCCAGCAGCCAAGTTGGGACTAGCGGGCCCTACGAGCAGTACTTC. Encoded protein: CASSQVGTSGPYEQYF.

The rearrangement links TRBV7-2 to TRBJ2-1, with D unclear. The germline V gene has CDR1 SGHTA and CDR2 FQGNSA. V was pared by 4 bases and J by 7 bases, with 11 bases between. The CDR3 has 13 amino acids. The CDR3 loop is CASSSSIGNEQFF. CDR3 sequence (DNA): TGTGCCAGCAGCTCATCGATTGGGAATGAGCAGTTCTTC.

The rearrangement joins TRBV5-6 to TRBJ1-2, with 8 bases that match TRBD1. Trimming at V came to 2 bases and at J to 4 bases, leaving 4 bases not matched to a gene. The CDR3 is made up of 14 amino acids. The V gene's germline CDR1 is SGHDT and CDR2 YYEEEE. In nucleotides, the CDR3 is TGTGCCAGCAGCTTTGACAGGGGTGGCTATGGCTACACCTTC. Encoded protein: CASSFDRGGYGYTF. Full variable domain (outside the CDR3, taken from reference TRBV5-6 and TRBJ1-2): DAGVTQSPTHLIKTRGQQVTLRCSPKSGHDTVSWYQQALGQGPQFIFQYYEEEERQRGNFPDRFSGHQFPNYSSELNVNALLLGDSALYLCASSFDRGGYGYTFGSGTRLTVV.

Notes on this clone: Other DNA sequences in this specimen translate into the identical CDR3. This chain connects TRBV28 to TRBJ1-1, with a possible D match to TRBD1 (5 bases). The CDR3 extends over 15 amino acids. The V and J ends lost 6 bases and 1 base respectively, with 15 bases between them. Germline-derived CDR1 and CDR2 are MDHEN and SYDVKM. For the CDR3, the DNA is TGTGCCAGCAGGCCACGGGGGGGGAGGAACACTGAAGCTTTCTTT. Amino acids: CASRPRGGRNTEAFF.

This chain links TRBV2 with TRBJ1-5, with 7 bases that match TRBD1. The CDR3 sequence is 15 residues long. The junction had 6 bases not matched to a gene; V was cut back by 5 bases and J by 2 bases. Germline V gene lookup returns CDR1 SNHLY and CDR2 FYNNEI. CDR3 sequence reads: CASSKRGQGNQPQHF. The CDR3 DNA is TGTGCCAGCAGTAAAAGAGGACAGGGCAATCAGCCCCAGCATTTT.

The rearrangement uses TRBV7-2 and TRBJ1-1; TRBD1 aligns across 8 bases. Per the germline V gene, CDR1 is SGHTA and CDR2 is FQGNSA. CDR3 length equals 20 residues. Trimming cost V 0 bases and J 0 bases; bases outside gene matches: 15. In nucleotides, the CDR3 is TGTGCCAGCAGCTTAGCCTCGACAAGGGGGCAGGGGGCAGTGAACACTGAAGCTTTCTTT. Translating it yields CASSLASTRGQGAVNTEAFF.

This chain connects TRBV10-1 to TRBJ2-7, with D possibly TRBD2 on 5 matching bases. The V end lost 2 bases, the J end lost 6 bases, and 14 bases lay between the germline ends. There are 14 residues in the CDR3. Germline V gene sequence: CDR1 WNHNN, CDR2 SYGVQD (reference sequence). The CDR3 loop reads CASSEAGGSGEQYF. CDR3 nucleotide sequence: TGCGCCAGCAGTGAGGCAGGAGGTTCCGGCGAGCAGTACTTC.